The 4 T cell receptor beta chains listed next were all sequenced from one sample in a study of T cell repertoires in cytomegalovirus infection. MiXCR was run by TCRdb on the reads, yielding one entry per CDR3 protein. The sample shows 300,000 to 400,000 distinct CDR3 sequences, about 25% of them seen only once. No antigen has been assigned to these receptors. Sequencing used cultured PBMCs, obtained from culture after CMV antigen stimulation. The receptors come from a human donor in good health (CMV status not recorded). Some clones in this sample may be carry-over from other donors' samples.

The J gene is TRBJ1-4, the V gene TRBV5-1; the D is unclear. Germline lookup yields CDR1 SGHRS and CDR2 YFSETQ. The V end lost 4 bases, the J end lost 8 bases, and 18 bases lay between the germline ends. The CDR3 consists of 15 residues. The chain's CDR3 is CASSPGPTGAEKLFF. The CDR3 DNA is TGCGCCAGCAGCCCCGGACCGACGGGCGCAGAAAAACTGTTTTTT.

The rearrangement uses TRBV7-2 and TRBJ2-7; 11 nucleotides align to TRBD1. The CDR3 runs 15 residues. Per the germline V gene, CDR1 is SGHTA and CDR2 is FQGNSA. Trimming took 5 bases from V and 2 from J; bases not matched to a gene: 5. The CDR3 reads CASSPRDRGAYEQYF. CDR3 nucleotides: TGTGCCAGCAGCCCCAGGGACAGGGGGGCCTACGAGCAGTACTTC.

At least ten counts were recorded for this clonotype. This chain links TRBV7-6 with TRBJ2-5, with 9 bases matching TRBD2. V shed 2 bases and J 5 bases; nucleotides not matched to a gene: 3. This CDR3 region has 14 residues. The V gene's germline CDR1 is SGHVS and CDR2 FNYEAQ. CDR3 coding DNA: TGTGCCAGCAGCTTAACAGCGGGAGGTGAGACCCAGTACTTC. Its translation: CASSLTAGGETQYF.

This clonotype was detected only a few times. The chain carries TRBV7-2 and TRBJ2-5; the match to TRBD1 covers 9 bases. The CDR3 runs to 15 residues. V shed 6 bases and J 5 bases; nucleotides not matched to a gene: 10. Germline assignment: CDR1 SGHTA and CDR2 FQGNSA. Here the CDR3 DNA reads TGTGCCAGCAGGACTGGGACAGGGCTGAGGGAGACCCAGTACTTC. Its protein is CASRTGTGLRETQYF.